This TCR beta chain was identified during a study of T cell responses to AZD1222 COVID-19 vaccine. This CDR3 is built from 15 residues. Between the trimmed V and J ends, which lost 4 bases and 7 bases, there was a span of 19 bases. From germline, CDR1 is SGHDN and CDR2 FVKESK. Using immunoSEQ multiplex PCR, the repertoire was profiled, and TCRdb retains in-frame clones only, with some absent. This sample has over 100,000 clones, with 88% found just once. This receptor was identified in an adult in good health. V is TRBV14 and J is TRBJ1-2; TRBD1 is a possible D gene (5 bases). This specimen was peripheral blood, taken on day 0 of AZD1222 vaccination. CDR3 sequence reads: CASSPGLTKGGGYTF. DNA for the CDR3: TGTGCCAGCAGCCCGGGACTAACCAAAGGTGGTGGCTACACCTTC.